This TCR beta chain was retrieved from a study of blood T cell repertoires in COVID-19. Residents of over 20 US areas, aged about 18 to 100 years, made up the participants. Germline V gene sequence: CDR1 SGHNT, CDR2 YYREEE (reference sequence). Losses at the gene ends were 4 bases for V and 0 bases for J; bases not matched to a gene: 4. The CDR3 is made up of 16 amino acids. Original data processing: Cell counts per sample came from amplifying reference gene primers. Assay: immunoSEQ multiplex PCR; the TCRdb copy retains only in-frame clones and omits some. That table gives V, J and clone size, and the DNA gave D and trimming. The profile shows some 320,000 clones, around 87% of them singletons.

Sequencing input: PBMCs or T cells enriched from blood (not recorded which). The sequence came from a woman in her 30s who had recovered from COVID-19. V and J are TRBV5-4 and TRBJ2-2; TRBD2 agrees at 9 bases. The CDR3 DNA sequence: TGTGCCAGCAGCGCAGGCGGGAGGGCGAACACCGGGGAGCTGTTTTTT. Protein: CASSAGGRANTGELFF.